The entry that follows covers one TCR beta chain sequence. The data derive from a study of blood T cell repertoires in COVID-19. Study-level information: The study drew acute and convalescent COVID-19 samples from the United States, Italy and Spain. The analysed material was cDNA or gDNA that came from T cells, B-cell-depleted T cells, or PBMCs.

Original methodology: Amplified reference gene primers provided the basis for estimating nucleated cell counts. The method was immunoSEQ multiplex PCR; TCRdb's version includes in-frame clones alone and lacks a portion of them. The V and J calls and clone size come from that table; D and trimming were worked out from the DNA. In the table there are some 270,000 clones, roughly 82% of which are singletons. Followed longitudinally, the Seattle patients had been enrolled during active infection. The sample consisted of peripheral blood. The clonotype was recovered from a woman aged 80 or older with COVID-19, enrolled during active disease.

This chain's CDR3 is CSAWDSRAFF. In nucleotides, the CDR3 is TGCAGTGCCTGGGACAGTCGAGCTTTCTTT. The chain links TRBV20-1 to TRBJ1-1, with 7 bases matching TRBD1. Per germline, CDR1 DFQATT and CDR2 SNEGSKA (reference sequence). The CDR3 contains 10 residues. V trimming: 6 bases; J trimming: 10 bases; junction bases outside the gene matches: 5.